This T cell receptor (beta chain) was recorded in a study of sequential checkpoint blockade in melanoma. Treatment given: randomized to nivolumab then ipilimumab (arm A) or the reverse (arm B). The protocol was immunoSEQ multiplex PCR, while the TCRdb copy is restricted to in-frame clones and leaves out a portion. The data hold some 2,400 clones, with 23% observed a single time. Relative to its sample, this clone is medium-sized. The CDR3 has 18 residues. CDR1 and CDR2 (germline): SGHNT, YENEEA. The V and J ends lost 1 base and 7 bases, in that order; junction bases with no gene match: 16. This material consisted of tumor tissue (inferred from file names), taken from a patient given nivolumab and ipilimumab in sequence. The J gene is TRBJ2-1, the V gene TRBV11-3; TRBD2 matches 7 bases. The TCR comes from a human donor with melanoma. The CDR3 region has the DNA TGTGCCAGCAGCTTAGGTATTAGCGGACTAGAGATGGGTAATGAGCAGTTCTTC. Amino acids: CASSLGISGLEMGNEQFF.